This T cell receptor beta chain is drawn from a study of cytomegalovirus exposure and HLA in healthy donors. CDR1 is MNHEY and CDR2 is SMNVEV in the germline V gene (reference sequence). Trimming stripped 1 base from V and 2 bases from J, with 8 bases between. This CDR3 has 14 amino acids. Whole-study findings and limits: Rates of TCR association differed by HLA locus in a later analysis, with DRB1 highest and HLA-C lowest. Among TCR beta chains, those listed as cytomegalovirus-associated numbered more than 150. What a later analysis reportedly showed was that an Asian-associated ancestry cluster had fewer N-insertions than the roughly 670-donor mean.

Vbeta (60) and Jbeta (13) primers were used in the PCR. Clones were read by immunoSEQ multiplex PCR, and TCRdb kept only the in-frame ones, dropping some. Counted here are under 200,000 clones, around 79% occurring once; the ten biggest clones make up 4.4%. Turning to this clone: Its antigen is undetermined.

V is TRBV27 and J is TRBJ2-5; D may be TRBD2 (6 bases). The sample comprised PBMCs. The receptor was derived from a woman aged 25 to 39 in good health and CMV-seropositive. The CDR3 is CASSLWGEQETQYF. DNA for the CDR3: TGTGCCAGCAGTTTATGGGGGGAGCAAGAGACCCAGTACTTC.